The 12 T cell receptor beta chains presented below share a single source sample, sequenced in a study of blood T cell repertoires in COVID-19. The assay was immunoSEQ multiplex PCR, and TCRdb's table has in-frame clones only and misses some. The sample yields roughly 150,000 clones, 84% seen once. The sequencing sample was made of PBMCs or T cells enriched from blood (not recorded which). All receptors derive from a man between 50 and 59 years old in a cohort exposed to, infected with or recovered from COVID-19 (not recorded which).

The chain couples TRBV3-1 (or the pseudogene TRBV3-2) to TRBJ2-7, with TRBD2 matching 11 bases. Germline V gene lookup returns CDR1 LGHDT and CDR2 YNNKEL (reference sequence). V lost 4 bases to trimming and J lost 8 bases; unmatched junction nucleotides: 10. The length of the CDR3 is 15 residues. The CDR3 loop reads CASSPRTSGSTQQYF. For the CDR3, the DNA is TGTGCCAGCAGCCCTCGGACTAGCGGGTCTACCCAGCAGTACTTC.

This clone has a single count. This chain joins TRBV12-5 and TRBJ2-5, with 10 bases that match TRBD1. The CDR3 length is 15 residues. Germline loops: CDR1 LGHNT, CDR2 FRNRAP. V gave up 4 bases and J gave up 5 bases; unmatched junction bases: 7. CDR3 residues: CASGWMDRGKETQYF. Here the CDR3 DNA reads TGTGCTAGTGGTTGGATGGACAGGGGGAAGGAGACCCAGTACTTC.

This chain's CDR3 is CASSLPGGGEQYF. DNA of the CDR3: TGTGCCAGCAGCTTACCGGGAGGCGGCGAGCAGTACTTC. The rearrangement links TRBV7-8 to TRBJ2-7, with 7 nucleotides matching TRBD2. The CDR3 is 13 residues long. The germline V gene has CDR1 SGHVS and CDR2 FQNEAQ. The J segment lost 6 bases and the V segment lost 2 bases, leaving 4 bases of the junction unmatched. Using reference TRBV7-8 and TRBJ2-7 for the parts outside the CDR3, the full variable domain is GAGVSQSPRYKVAKRGQDVALRCDPISGHVSLFWYQQALGQGPEFLTYFQNEAQLDKSGLPSDRFFAERPEGSVSTLKIQRTQQEDSAVYLCASSLPGGGEQYFGPGTRLTVT.

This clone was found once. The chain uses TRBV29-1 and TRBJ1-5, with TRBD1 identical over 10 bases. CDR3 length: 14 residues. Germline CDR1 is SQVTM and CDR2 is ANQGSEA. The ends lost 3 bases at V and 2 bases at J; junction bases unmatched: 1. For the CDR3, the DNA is TGCAGCGTTGAGACAGGGGGCGGCAATCAGCCCCAGCATTTT. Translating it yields CSVETGGGNQPQHF. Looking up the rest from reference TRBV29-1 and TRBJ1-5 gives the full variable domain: SAVISQKPSRDICQRGTSLTIQCQVDSQVTMMFWYRQQPGQSLTLIATANQGSEATYESGFVIDKFPISRPNLTFSTLTVSNMSPEDSSIYLCSVETGGGNQPQHFGDGTRLSIL.

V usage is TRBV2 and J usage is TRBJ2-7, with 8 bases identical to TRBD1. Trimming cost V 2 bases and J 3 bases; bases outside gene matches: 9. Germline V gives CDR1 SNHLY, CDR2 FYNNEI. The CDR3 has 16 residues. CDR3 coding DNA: TGTGCCAGCAGTGAACCAGCCGGGACAGGAGGCTACGAGCAGTACTTC. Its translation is CASSEPAGTGGYEQYF.

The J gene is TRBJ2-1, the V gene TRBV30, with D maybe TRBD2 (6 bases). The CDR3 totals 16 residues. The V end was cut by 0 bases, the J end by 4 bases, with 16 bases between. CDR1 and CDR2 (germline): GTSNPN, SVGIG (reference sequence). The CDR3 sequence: CAWSVLGGAGYNEQFF. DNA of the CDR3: TGTGCCTGGAGTGTACTAGGAGGGGCCGGGTACAATGAGCAGTTCTTC.

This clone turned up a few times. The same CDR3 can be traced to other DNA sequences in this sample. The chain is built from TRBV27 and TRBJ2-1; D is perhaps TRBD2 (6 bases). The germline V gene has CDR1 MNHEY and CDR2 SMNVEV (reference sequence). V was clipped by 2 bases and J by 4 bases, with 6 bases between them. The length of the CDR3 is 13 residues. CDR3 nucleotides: TGTGCCAGCAGTTTAGCGGGATACAATGAGCAGTTCTTC. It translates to CASSLAGYNEQFF.

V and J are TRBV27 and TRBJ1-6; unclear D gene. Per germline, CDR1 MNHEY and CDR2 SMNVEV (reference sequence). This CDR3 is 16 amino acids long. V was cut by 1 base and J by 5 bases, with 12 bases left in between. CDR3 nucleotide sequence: TGTGCCAGCAGTTTATTCAGGATCCGTAATAATTCACCCCTCCACTTT. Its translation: CASSLFRIRNNSPLHF.

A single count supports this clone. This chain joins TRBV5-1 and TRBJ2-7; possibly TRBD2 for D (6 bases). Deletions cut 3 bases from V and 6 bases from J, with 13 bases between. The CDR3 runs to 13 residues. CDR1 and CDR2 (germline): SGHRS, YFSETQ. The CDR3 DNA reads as TGCGCCAGCAGCTCGCGGGGAAGTGGCGAGCAGTACTTC. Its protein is CASSSRGSGEQYF. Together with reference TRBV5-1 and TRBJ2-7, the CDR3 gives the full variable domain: KAGVTQTPRYLIKTRGQQVTLSCSPISGHRSVSWYQQTPGQGLQFLFEYFSETQRNKGNFPGRFSGRQFSNSRSEMNVSTLELGDSALYLCASSSRGSGEQYFGPGTRLTVT.

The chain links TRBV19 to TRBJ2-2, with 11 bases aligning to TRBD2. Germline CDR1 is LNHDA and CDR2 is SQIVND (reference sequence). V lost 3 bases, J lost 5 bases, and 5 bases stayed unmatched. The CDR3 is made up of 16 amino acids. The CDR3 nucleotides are TGTGCCAGTAGTATTCCTAGCGGGGGGAAAACCGGGGAGCTGTTTTTT. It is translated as CASSIPSGGKTGELFF.

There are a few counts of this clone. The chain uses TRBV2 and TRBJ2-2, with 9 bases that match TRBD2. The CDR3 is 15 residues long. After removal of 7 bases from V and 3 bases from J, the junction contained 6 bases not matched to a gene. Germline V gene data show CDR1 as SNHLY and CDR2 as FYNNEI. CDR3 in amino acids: CASNVAGGDTGELFF. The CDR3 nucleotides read TGTGCCAGCAATGTGGCGGGAGGGGACACCGGGGAGCTGTTTTTT.

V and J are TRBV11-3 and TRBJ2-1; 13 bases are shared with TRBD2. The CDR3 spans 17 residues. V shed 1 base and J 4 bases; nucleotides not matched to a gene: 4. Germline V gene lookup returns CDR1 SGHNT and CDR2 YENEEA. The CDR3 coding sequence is TGTGCCAGCAGCTTAGCGACTAGCGGGGGGATATACAATGAGCAGTTCTTC. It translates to CASSLATSGGIYNEQFF.